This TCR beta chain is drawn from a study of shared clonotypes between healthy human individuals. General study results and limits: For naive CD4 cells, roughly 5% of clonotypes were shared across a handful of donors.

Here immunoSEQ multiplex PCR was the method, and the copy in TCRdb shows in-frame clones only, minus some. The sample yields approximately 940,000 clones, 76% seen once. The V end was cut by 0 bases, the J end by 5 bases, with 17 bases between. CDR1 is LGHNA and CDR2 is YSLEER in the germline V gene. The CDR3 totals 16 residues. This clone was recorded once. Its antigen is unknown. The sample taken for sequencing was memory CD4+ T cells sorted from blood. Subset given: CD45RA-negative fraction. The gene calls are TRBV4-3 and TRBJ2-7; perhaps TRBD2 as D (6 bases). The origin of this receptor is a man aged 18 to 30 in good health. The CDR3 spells CASSQDAGTAEHEQYF. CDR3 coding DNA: TGCGCCAGCAGCCAAGATGCGGGGACGGCCGAGCACGAGCAGTACTTC.